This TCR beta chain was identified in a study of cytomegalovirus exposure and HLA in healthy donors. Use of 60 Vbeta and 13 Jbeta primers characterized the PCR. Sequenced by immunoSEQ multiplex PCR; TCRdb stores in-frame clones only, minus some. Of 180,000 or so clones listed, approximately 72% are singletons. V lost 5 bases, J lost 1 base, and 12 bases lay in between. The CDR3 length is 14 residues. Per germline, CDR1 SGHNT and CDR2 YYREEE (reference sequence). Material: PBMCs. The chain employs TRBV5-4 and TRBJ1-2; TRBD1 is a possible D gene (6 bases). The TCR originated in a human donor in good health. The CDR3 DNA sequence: TGTGCCAGCAGTTACGGACAGAATAACTATGGCTACACCTTC. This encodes CASSYGQNNYGYTF.